This T cell receptor beta chain was retrieved from a study of early T cells in non-severe SARS-CoV-2 infection. The CDR3 length is 13 residues. V was shortened by 2 bases and J by 4 bases, with 8 bases between the two germline ends. Germline V lookup: CDR1 SGHVS, CDR2 FQNEAQ. Attached unique molecular identifiers marked individual cDNA molecules. One entry per CDR3 protein, called by TCRdb with MiXCR from the 5' RACE reads. The repertoire includes about 23,000 distinct CDR3 sequences, 4.5% of them detected once, and about 7.8% sits in the top ten. This clonotype was seen repeatedly, ten times or more.

This clonotype was sampled from an adult who was a healthcare worker with PCR-confirmed SARS-CoV-2 infection or an uninfected control (not recorded which). The sample was whole blood. The chain joins TRBV7-8 to TRBJ1-1, with D hard to call. The CDR3 region is CASSLNGGTEAFF. DNA for the CDR3: TGTGCCAGCAGCTTAAACGGTGGCACTGAAGCTTTCTTT.